This T cell receptor (beta chain) emerged from a study of blood T cell repertoires in COVID-19. Study overall: Some COVID-19 samples were acute and others convalescent; all came from the United States, Italy and Spain.

Trimming removed 4 bases from V and 3 bases from J, with 17 bases in between. There are 16 residues in the CDR3. The germline gives CDR1 SGHRS, CDR2 YFSETQ. Original analysis: Cell counts per sample came from amplifying reference gene primers. The repertoire was sequenced with immunoSEQ multiplex PCR; TCRdb's copy has only in-frame clones and lacks some. That table supplies the V and J calls and clone size; D and trimming were determined from the DNA. The table shows roughly 250,000 clones, with roughly nine tenths occurring only once. Individuals drawn from around 24 US areas were about 18 to 95 years old. The study assigned cohorts using participant-reported clinical history.

The TCR comes from a human donor in a cohort exposed to, infected with or recovered from COVID-19 (not recorded which). The donor label of this sample is uncertain. The chain couples TRBV5-1 to TRBJ2-1; TRBD2 might be the D (6 bases). Sequencing was performed on PBMCs or T cells enriched from blood (not recorded which). CDR3 nucleotides: TGCGCCAGCAGCGGGGTCCGGGACGGGGGCTACAATGAGCAGTTCTTC. Residues: CASSGVRDGGYNEQFF.